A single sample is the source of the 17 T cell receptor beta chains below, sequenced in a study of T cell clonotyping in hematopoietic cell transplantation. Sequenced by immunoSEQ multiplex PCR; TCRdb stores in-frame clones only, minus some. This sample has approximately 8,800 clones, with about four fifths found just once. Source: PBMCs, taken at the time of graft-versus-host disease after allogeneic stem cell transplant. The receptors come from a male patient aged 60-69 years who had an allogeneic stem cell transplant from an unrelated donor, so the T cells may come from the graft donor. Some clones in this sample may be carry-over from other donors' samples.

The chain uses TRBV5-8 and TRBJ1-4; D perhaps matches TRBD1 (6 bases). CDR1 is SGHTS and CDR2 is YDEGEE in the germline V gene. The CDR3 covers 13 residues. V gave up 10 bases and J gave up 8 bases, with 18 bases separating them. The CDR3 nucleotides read TGTGCCTCCCTTAGGGGGGCCGAAGAAAAACTGTTTTTT. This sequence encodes CASLRGAEEKLFF.

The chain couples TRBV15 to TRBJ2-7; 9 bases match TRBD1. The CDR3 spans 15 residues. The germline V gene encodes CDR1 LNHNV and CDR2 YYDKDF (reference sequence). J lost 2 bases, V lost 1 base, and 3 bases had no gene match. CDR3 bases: TGTGCCACCAGCAGAGGAGGGACAGGGACCTACGAGCAGTACTTC. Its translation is CATSRGGTGTYEQYF.

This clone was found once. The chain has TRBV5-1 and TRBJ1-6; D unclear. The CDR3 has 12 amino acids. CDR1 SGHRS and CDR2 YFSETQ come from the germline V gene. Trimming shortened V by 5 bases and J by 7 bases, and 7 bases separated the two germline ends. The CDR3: CASRDGNSPLHF. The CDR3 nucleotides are TGCGCCAGCAGAGACGGGAATTCACCCCTCCACTTT.

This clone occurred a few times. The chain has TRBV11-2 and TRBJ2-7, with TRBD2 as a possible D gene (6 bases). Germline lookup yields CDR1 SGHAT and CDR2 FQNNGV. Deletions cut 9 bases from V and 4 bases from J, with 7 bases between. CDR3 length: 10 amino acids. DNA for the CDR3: TGTGCCAGTGGGGGGTACGAGCAGTACTTC. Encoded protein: CASGGYEQYF. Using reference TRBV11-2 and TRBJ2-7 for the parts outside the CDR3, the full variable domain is EAGVAQSPRYKIIEKRQSVAFWCNPISGHATLYWYQQILGQGPKLLIQFQNNGVVDDSQLPKDRFSAERLKGVDSTLKIQPAKLEDSAVYLCASGGYEQYFGPGTRLTVT.

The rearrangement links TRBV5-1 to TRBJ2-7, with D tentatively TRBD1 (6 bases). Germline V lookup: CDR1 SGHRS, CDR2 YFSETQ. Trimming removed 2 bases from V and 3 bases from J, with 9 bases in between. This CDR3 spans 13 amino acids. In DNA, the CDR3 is TGCGCCAGCAGCTTCGAGACAGGCTACGAGCAGTACTTC. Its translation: CASSFETGYEQYF. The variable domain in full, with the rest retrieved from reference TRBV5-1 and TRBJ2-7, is KAGVTQTPRYLIKTRGQQVTLSCSPISGHRSVSWYQQTPGQGLQFLFEYFSETQRNKGNFPGRFSGRQFSNSRSEMNVSTLELGDSALYLCASSFETGYEQYFGPGTRLTVT.

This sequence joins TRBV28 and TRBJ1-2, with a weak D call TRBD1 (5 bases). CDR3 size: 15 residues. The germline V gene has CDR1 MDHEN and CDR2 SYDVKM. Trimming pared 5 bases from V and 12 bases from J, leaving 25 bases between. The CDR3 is CASSLPSRAGSENTF. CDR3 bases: TGTGCCAGCAGTCTACCCTCCAGGGCGGGCTCCGAAAACACCTTC.

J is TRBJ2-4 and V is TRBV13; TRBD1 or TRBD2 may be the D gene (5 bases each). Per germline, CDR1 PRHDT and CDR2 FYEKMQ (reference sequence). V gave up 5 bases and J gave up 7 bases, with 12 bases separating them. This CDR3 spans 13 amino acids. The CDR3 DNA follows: TGTGCCAGCAGCACCGCCGGGACCAACATTCAGTACTTC. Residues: CASSTAGTNIQYF.

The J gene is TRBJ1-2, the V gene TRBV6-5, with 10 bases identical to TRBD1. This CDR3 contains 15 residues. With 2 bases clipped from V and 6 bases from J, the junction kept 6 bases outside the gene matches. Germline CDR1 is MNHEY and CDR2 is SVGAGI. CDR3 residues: CASSYRQGARDGYTF. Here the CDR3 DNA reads TGTGCCAGCAGTTACAGACAGGGGGCGCGGGATGGCTACACCTTC.

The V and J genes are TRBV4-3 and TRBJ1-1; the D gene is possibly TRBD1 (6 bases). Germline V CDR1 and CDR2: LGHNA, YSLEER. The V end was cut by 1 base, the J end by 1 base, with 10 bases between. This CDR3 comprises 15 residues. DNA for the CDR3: TGCGCCAGCAGCCAAGTACGGGGGCGGAACACTGAAGCTTTCTTT. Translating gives CASSQVRGRNTEAFF.

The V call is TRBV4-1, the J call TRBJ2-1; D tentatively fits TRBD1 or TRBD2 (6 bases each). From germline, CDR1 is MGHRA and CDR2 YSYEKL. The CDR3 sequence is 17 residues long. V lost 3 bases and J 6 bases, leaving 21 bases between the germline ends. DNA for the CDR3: TGCGCCAGCAGCCAGGAAAGGGCCTACGGGGGCGGCAATGAGCAGTTCTTC. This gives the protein CASSQERAYGGGNEQFF.

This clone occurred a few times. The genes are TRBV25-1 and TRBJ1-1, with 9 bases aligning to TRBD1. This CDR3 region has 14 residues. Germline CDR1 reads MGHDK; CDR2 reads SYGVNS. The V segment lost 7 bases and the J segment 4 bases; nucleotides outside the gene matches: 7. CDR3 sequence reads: CASTGQGRTTEAFF. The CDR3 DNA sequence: TGTGCCAGCACCGGACAGGGGCGTACCACTGAAGCTTTCTTT.

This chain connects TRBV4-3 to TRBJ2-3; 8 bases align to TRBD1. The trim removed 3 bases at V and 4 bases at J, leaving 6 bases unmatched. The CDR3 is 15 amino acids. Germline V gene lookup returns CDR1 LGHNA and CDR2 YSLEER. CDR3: CASSQQDRAADTQYF. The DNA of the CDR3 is TGCGCCAGCAGCCAGCAGGACAGGGCGGCAGATACGCAGTATTTT.

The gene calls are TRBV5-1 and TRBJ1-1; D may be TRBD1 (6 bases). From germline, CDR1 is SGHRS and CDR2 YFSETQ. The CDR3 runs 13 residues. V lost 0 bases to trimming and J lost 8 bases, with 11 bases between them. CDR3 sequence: CASSLAGAGEAFF. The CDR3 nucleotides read TGCGCCAGCAGCTTGGCAGGGGCGGGCGAAGCTTTCTTT.

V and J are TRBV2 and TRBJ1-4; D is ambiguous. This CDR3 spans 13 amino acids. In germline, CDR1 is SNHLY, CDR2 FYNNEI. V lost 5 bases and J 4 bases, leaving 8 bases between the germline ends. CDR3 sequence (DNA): TGTGCCAGCAGTAAAGGAAATAATGAAAAACTGTTTTTT. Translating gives CASSKGNNEKLFF.

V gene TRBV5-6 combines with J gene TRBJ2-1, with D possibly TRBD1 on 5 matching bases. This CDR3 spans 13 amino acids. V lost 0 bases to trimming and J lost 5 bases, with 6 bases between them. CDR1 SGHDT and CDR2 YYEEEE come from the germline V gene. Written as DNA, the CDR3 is TGTGCCAGCAGCTTGGCCAGGGACAATGAGCAGTTCTTC. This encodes CASSLARDNEQFF.

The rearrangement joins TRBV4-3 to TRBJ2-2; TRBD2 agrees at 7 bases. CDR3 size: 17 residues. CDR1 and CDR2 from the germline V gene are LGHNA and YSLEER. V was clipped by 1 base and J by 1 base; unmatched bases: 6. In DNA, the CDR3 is TGCGCCAGCAGCCAAGGAAGGGTAGCGGGGAACACCGGGGAGCTGTTTTTT. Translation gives CASSQGRVAGNTGELFF.

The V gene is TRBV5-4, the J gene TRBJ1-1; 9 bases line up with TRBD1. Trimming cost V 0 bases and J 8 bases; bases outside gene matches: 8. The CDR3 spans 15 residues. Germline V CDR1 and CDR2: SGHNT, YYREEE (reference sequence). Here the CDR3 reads CASSLGGQGIAEAFF. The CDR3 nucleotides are TGTGCCAGCAGCTTGGGGGGACAGGGAATCGCCGAAGCTTTCTTT.